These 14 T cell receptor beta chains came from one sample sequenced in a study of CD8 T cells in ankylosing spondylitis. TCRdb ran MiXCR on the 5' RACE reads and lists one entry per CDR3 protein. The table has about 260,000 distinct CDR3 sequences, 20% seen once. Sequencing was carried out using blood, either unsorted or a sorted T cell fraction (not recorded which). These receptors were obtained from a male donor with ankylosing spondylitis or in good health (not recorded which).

The DNA of the CDR3 is TGCAGTGCGATTCGGACAGGGAGCTCCTACGAGCAGTACGTC. This gives the protein CSAIRTGSSYEQYV. This chain uses TRBV20-1 with TRBJ2-7, with TRBD1 identical over 8 bases. There are 14 residues in the CDR3. The germline V gene has CDR1 DFQATT and CDR2 SNEGSKA (reference sequence). J gave up 0 bases and V 6 bases, and 7 bases lay outside the gene matches.

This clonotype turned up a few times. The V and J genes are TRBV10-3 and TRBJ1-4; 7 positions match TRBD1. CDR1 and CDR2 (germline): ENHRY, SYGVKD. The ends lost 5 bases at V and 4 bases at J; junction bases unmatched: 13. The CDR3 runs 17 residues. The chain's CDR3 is CAISPSGGRAINEKLFF. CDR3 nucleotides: TGTGCCATCAGTCCCTCAGGGGGTCGGGCAATTAATGAAAAACTGTTTTTT.

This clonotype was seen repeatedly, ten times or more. CDR3 DNA: TGCAGCGTTGGAGTCTTAGCGGGGACAGATACGCAGTATTTT. This codes for CSVGVLAGTDTQYF. The V and J genes are TRBV29-1 and TRBJ2-3; 8 bases agree with TRBD2. Germline V CDR1 and CDR2: SQVTM, ANQGSEA. V was pared by 4 bases and J by 3 bases, with 6 bases of the junction left unmatched. This CDR3 is 14 amino acids long.

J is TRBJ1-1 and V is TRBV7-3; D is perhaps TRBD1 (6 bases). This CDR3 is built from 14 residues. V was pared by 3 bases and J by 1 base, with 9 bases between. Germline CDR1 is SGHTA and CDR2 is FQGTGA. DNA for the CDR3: TGTGCCAGCAGCTTGACAGGAGAGAACACTGAAGCTTTCTTT. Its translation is CASSLTGENTEAFF.

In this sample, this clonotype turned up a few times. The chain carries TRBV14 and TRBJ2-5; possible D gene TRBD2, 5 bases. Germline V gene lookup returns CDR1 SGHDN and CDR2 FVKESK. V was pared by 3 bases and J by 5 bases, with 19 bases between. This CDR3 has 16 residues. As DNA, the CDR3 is TGTGCCAGCAGCCACAGAGGGTCTAGTTTCGGGGAGACCCAGTACTTC. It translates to CASSHRGSSFGETQYF.

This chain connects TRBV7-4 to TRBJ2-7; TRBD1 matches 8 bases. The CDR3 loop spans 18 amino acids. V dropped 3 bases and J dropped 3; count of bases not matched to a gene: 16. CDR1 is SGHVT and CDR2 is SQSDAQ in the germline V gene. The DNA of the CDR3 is TGTGCCAGCAGCTTCTTCCAGCCCGCACAGGGGGTCTGCTACGAGCAGTACGTC. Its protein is CASSFFQPAQGVCYEQYV.

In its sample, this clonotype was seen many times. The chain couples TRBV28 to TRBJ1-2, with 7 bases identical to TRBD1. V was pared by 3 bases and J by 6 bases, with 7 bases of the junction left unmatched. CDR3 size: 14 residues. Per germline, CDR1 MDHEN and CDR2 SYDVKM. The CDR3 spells CASSLPTGKDGYTF. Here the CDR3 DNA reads TGTGCCAGCAGTTTGCCGACAGGGAAGGATGGCTACACCTTC.

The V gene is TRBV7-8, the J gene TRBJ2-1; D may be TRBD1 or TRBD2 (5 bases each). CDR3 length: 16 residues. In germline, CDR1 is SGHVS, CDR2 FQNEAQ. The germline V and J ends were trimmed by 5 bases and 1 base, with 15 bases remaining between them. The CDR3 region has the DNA TGTGCCAGCAGCCCCACCAAGGGGAGTTCCTACAATGAGCAGTTCTTC. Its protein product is CASSPTKGSSYNEQFF. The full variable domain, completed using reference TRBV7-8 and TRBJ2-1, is GAGVSQSPRYKVAKRGQDVALRCDPISGHVSLFWYQQALGQGPEFLTYFQNEAQLDKSGLPSDRFFAERPEGSVSTLKIQRTQQEDSAVYLCASSPTKGSSYNEQFFGPGTRLTVL.

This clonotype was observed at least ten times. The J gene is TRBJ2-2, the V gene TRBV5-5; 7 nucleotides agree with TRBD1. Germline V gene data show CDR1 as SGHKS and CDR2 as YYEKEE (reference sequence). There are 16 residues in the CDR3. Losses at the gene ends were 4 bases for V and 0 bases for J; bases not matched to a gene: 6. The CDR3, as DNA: TGTGCCAGCAGCCTGACAACAGGGGCGAACACCGGGGAGCTGTTTTTT. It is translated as CASSLTTGANTGELFF. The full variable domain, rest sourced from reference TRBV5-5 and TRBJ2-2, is DAGVTQSPTHLIKTRGQQVTLRCSPISGHKSVSWYQQVLGQGPQFIFQYYEKEERGRGNFPDRFSARQFPNYSSELNVNALLLGDSALYLCASSLTTGANTGELFFGEGSRLTVL.

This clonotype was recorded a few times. The CDR3 sequence is CASSFGIQPQHF. For the CDR3, the DNA is TGTGCCAGTAGTTTCGGCATACAGCCCCAGCATTTT. The rearrangement joins TRBV19 to TRBJ1-5; unclear D gene. The germline CDR1 and CDR2 sequences are LNHDA and SQIVND (reference sequence). V lost 5 bases, J lost 7 bases, and 9 bases lay in between. There are 12 residues in the CDR3.

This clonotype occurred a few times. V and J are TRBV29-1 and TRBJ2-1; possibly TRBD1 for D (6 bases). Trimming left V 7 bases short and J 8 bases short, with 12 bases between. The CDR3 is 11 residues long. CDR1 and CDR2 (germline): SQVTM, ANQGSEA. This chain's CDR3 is CSGTQGHEQFF. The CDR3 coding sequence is TGCAGCGGTACACAGGGACATGAGCAGTTCTTC.

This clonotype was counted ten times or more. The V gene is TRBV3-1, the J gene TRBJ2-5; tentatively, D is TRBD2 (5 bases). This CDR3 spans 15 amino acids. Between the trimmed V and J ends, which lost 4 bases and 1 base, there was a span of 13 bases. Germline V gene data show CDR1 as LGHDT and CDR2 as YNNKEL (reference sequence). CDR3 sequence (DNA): TGTGCCAGCAGCCCCACTCTAGCAGGCCAAGAGACCCAGTACTTC. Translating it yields CASSPTLAGQETQYF.

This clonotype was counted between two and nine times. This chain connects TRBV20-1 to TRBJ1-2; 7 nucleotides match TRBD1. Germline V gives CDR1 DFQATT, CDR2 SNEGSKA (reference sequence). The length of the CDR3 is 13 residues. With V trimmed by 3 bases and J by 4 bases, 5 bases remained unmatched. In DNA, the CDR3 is TGCAGTGCTAGGGACAGGTCCTCCTATGGCTACACCTTC. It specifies CSARDRSSYGYTF.

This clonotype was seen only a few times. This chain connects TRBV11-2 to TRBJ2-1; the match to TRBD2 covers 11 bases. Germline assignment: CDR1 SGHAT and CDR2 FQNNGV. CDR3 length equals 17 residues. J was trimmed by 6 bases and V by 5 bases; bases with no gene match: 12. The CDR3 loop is CASSPPSSGRTLNEQFF. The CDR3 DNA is TGTGCCAGCAGCCCCCCTTCTAGCGGGAGGACCCTCAATGAGCAGTTCTTC.